The 13 T cell receptor beta chains listed next were all sequenced from one sample in a study of radiation and T cells in renal cell carcinoma. Time point in this sample: blood 4 weeks post-SBRT, at nephrectomy. Sample treatment: 15 Gy SBRT to primary tumor, nephrectomy 4 weeks later. The data were produced by immunoSEQ multiplex PCR, yet TCRdb's version contains in-frame clones alone and is incomplete. The sample carries around 99,000 clones, around 83% recorded once. The sequencing used blood, collected from a patient whose treatment included radiotherapy and nephrectomy. All receptors come from a man in his 60s with renal cell carcinoma.

The chain links TRBV7-9 to TRBJ2-1; no reliable D call. The length of the CDR3 is 11 residues. Per the germline V gene, CDR1 is SEHNR and CDR2 is FQNEAQ (reference sequence). V was trimmed by 4 bases and J by 16 bases, leaving 14 bases between them. DNA for the CDR3: TGTGCCAGCAGCTCGGGTCCACCCCGTTTCTTC. The encoded protein is CASSSGPPRFF.

The chain joins TRBV7-3 to TRBJ1-1; D is undetermined. The V end lost 8 bases, the J end lost 0 bases, and 10 bases lay between the germline ends. The germline CDR1 and CDR2 sequences are SGHTA and FQGTGA. The length of the CDR3 is 13 residues. The CDR3 sequence is CASARGLNTEAFF. The CDR3 DNA reads as TGTGCCAGCGCCCGCGGTTTGAACACTGAAGCTTTCTTT.

The rearrangement joins TRBV10-2 to TRBJ2-3, with TRBD2 identical over 8 bases. V trimming: 5 bases; J trimming: 4 bases; junction bases outside the gene matches: 5. The CDR3 spans 14 residues. Germline CDR1 reads WSHSY; CDR2 reads SAAADI. The CDR3 loop reads CASSPGLVADTQYF. CDR3 sequence (DNA): TGCGCCAGCAGTCCGGGACTAGTTGCAGATACGCAGTATTTT.

In its sample, this clone was seen a few times. This chain joins TRBV14 and TRBJ2-7; D is perhaps TRBD2 (6 bases). CDR1 and CDR2 (germline): SGHDN, FVKESK. This CDR3 has 15 amino acids. Trimming removed 0 bases at V and 6 bases at J, with 15 bases between. CDR3: CASSQEKLAGSEQYF. Here the CDR3 DNA reads TGTGCCAGCAGCCAAGAAAAACTAGCTGGAAGCGAGCAGTACTTC. The full variable domain, rest sourced from reference TRBV14 and TRBJ2-7, is EAGVTQFPSHSVIEKGQTVTLRCDPISGHDNLYWYRRVMGKEIKFLLHFVKESKQDESGMPNNRFLAERTGGTYSTLKVQPAELEDSGVYFCASSQEKLAGSEQYFGPGTRLTVT.

The V call is TRBV4-3, the J call TRBJ1-6; D is ambiguous. CDR1 is LGHNA, CDR2 YSLEER, per germline. V was pared by 4 bases and J by 9 bases, with 22 bases between. The CDR3 is made up of 17 amino acids. This CDR3 reads CASSRHTGGRNLSPLHF. Here the CDR3 DNA reads TGCGCCAGCAGCCGACACACGGGCGGCAGAAACCTTTCACCCCTCCACTTT.

The V gene is TRBV27, the J gene TRBJ2-7, with 12 bases matching TRBD1. This CDR3 has 16 residues. After removal of 3 bases from V and 4 bases from J, the junction contained 7 bases not matched to a gene. CDR1 and CDR2 (germline): MNHEY, SMNVEV (reference sequence). Here the CDR3 reads CASSFRDRGLSYEQYF. CDR3 DNA sequence: TGTGCCAGCAGTTTCCGGGACAGGGGGCTTTCTTACGAGCAGTACTTC.

This chain uses TRBV10-3 with TRBJ1-5, with D unclear. V was clipped by 6 bases and J by 1 base, with 13 bases between them. The germline CDR1 and CDR2 sequences are ENHRY and SYGVKD. This CDR3 region has 15 residues. The CDR3 is CAISDPHKSNQPQHF. The CDR3 DNA sequence: TGTGCCATCAGCGACCCACACAAGAGCAATCAGCCCCAGCATTTT.

The chain carries TRBV6-6 and TRBJ2-4, with D perhaps matching TRBD1 or TRBD2 (5 bases each). Trimming stripped 10 bases from V and 8 bases from J, with 15 bases between. The CDR3 has 12 residues. Germline values: CDR1 MNHNY, CDR2 SVGAGI (reference sequence). The CDR3, as DNA: TGTGCCACCGAGGGACCGAGGGACATTCAGTACTTC. Translated: CATEGPRDIQYF.

The chain employs TRBV7-6 and TRBJ2-7; TRBD2 matches at 14 bases. Germline assignment: CDR1 SGHVS and CDR2 FNYEAQ. Unmatched junction bases numbered 11, after V lost 1 base and J lost 3 bases. The CDR3 runs 19 residues. The CDR3 DNA sequence: TGTGCCAGCAGCTTAGTCTCGGGACTAGCGGGAGTGGTCCTCTACGAGCAGTACTTC. Its protein is CASSLVSGLAGVVLYEQYF.

The CDR3 sequence is CASSETVRQPQHF. CDR3 nucleotide sequence: TGTGCCAGCAGTGAAACAGTGAGGCAGCCCCAGCATTTT. The chain employs TRBV2 and TRBJ1-5; D not resolved. The CDR3 is 13 amino acids. V was shortened by 2 bases and J by 7 bases, with 9 bases between the two germline ends. Germline V gene sequence: CDR1 SNHLY, CDR2 FYNNEI.

CDR3 protein: CASSMKTDTNYGYTF. The DNA for the CDR3 is TGTGCCAGTAGTATGAAGACTGATACTAACTATGGCTACACCTTC. The chain recombines TRBV19 with TRBJ1-2; no reliable D call. Trimming pared 3 bases from V and 0 bases from J, leaving 11 bases between. Germline V CDR1 and CDR2: LNHDA, SQIVND (reference sequence). This CDR3 has 15 residues. The full variable domain, completed using reference TRBV19 and TRBJ1-2, is DGGITQSPKYLFRKEGQNVTLSCEQNLNHDAMYWYRQDPGQGLRLIYYSQIVNDFQKGDIAEGYSVSREKKESFPLTVTSAQKNPTAFYLCASSMKTDTNYGYTFGSGTRLTVV.

This clone was seen only once. The chain uses TRBV11-3 and TRBJ2-1; D is undetermined. This CDR3 has 15 residues. The V end was cut by 5 bases, the J end by 0 bases, with 11 bases between. CDR1 SGHNT and CDR2 YENEEA come from the germline V gene. The CDR3 DNA sequence: TGTGCCAGCAGCCCAGACGAAAGCTCCTACAATGAGCAGTTCTTC. This sequence encodes CASSPDESSYNEQFF.

This clone has just a few counts. V gene TRBV30 combines with J gene TRBJ1-2; 8 bases agree with TRBD1. The V gene end was trimmed by 4 bases and the J gene end by 4 bases; junction bases not matched to a gene: 5. The germline CDR1 and CDR2 sequences are GTSNPN and SVGIG (reference sequence). The CDR3 has 13 amino acids. CDR3 nucleotide sequence: TGTGCCTGGACTCGGGACAGGCCCTATGGCTACACCTTC. Amino acid sequence: CAWTRDRPYGYTF.